Sequencing of this TCR beta chain was carried out in a study of blood T cell repertoires in COVID-19. CDR3 length: 15 amino acids. Germline CDR1 is LGHDT and CDR2 is YNNKEL (reference sequence). Trimming left V 6 bases short and J 2 bases short, with 14 bases between. Some clones are missing from TCRdb's copy, which holds only in-frame ones; the method was immunoSEQ multiplex PCR. Found here are about 210,000 clones, about 88% of them singletons; the top ten hold roughly 0.69%. The rearrangement joins TRBV3-1 (or the pseudogene TRBV3-2) to TRBJ1-3; possibly TRBD1 for D (5 bases). This clonotype was obtained from a man aged 40-55 years with acute or convalescent COVID-19. Sequences were obtained from peripheral blood. The DNA of the CDR3 is TGTGCCAGCAGTACTATCGGGGGGACTGGAAACACCATATATTTT. It specifies CASSTIGGTGNTIYF.